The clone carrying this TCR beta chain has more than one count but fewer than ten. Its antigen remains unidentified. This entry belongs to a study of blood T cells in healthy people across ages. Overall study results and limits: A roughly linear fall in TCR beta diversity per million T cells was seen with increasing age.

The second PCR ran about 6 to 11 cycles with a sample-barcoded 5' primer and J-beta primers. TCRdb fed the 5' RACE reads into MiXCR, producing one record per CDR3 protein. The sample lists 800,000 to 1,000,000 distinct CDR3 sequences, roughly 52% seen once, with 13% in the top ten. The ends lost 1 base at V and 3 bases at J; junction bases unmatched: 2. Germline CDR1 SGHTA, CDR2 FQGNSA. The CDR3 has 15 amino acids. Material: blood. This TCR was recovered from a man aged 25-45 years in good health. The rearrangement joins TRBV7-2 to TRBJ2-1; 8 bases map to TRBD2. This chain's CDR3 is CASSLGSGVYNEQFF. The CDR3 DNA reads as TGTGCCAGCAGCTTAGGTAGCGGGGTCTACAATGAGCAGTTCTTC.